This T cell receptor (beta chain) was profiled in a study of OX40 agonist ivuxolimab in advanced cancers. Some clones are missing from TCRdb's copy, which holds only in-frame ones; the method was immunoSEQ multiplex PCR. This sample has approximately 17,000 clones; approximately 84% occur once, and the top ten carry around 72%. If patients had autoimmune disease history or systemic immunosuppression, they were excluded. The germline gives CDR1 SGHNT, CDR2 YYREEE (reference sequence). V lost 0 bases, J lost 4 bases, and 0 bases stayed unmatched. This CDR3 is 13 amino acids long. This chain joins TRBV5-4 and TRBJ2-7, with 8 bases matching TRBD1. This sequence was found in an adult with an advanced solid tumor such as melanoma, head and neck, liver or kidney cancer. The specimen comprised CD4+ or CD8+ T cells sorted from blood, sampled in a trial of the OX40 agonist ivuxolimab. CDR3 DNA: TGTGCCAGCAGCTTGGACAGGGGGTACGAGCAGTACTTC. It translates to CASSLDRGYEQYF.